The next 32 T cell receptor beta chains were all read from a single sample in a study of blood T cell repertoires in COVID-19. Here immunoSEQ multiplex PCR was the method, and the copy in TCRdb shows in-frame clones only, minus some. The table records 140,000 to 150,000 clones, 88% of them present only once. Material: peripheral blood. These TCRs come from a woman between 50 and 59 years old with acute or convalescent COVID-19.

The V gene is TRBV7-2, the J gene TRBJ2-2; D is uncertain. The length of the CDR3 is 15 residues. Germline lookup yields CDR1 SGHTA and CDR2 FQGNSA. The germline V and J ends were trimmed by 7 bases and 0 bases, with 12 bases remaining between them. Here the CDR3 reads CASTDLAANTGELFF. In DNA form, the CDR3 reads TGTGCCAGCACAGACCTGGCGGCGAACACCGGGGAGCTGTTTTTT.

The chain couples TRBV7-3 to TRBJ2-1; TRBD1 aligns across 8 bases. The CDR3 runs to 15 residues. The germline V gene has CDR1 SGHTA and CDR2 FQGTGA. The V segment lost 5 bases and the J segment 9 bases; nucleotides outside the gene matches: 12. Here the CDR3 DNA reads TGTGCCAGCAGCAATCAGGGGGCCCAGGTGGGTGAGCAGTTCTTC. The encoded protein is CASSNQGAQVGEQFF.

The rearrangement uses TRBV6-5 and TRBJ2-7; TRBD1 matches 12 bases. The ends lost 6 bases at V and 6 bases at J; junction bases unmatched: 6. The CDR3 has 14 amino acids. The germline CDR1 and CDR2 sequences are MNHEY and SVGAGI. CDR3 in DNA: TGTGCCAGCAGCCCGGGACAGGGGGCTATCGAGCAGTACTTC. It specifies CASSPGQGAIEQYF.

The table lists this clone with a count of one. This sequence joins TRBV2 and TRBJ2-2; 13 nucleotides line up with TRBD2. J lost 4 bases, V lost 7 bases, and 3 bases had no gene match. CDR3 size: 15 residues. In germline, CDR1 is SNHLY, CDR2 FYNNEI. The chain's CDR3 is CASTGLAGTTGELFF. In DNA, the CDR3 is TGTGCCAGCACGGGACTAGCGGGGACCACCGGGGAGCTGTTTTTT.

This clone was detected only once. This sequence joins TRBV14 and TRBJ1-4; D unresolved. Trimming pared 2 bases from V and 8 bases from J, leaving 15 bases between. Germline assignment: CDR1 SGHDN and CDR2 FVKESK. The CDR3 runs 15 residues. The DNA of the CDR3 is TGTGCCAGCAGCCAACCGGGGTCAAGAGGAGAAAAACTGTTTTTT. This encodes CASSQPGSRGEKLFF.

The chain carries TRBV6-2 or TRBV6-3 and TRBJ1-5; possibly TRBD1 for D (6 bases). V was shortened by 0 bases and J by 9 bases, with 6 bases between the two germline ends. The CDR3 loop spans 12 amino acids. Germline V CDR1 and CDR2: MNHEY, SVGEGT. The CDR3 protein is CASSYSQGPQHF. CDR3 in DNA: TGTGCCAGCAGTTACTCACAGGGGCCCCAGCATTTT.

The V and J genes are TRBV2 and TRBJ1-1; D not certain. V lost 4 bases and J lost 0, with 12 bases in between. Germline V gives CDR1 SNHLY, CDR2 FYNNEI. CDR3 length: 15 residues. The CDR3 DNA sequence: TGTGCCAGCAGTGTGGCAGTCCACATGAACACTGAAGCTTTCTTT. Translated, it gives CASSVAVHMNTEAFF.

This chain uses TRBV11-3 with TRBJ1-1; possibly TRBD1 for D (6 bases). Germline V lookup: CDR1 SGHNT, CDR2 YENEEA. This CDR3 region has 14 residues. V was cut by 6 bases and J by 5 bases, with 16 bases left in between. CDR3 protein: CASSLQGMGTEAFF. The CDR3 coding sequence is TGTGCCAGCAGTTTACAGGGTATGGGGACTGAAGCTTTCTTT.

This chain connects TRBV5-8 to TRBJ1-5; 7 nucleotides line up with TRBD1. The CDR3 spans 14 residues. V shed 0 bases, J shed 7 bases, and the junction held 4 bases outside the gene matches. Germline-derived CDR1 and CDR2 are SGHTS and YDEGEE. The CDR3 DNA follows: TGTGCCAGCAGCTTGGCCTGGGGACAGCAGCCCCAGCATTTT. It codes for CASSLAWGQQPQHF.

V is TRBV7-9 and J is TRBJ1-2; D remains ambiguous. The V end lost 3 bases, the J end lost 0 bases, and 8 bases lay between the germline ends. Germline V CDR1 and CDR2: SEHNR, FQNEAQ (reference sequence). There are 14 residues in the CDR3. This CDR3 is CASSLGGANYGYTF. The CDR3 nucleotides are TGTGCCAGCAGCTTGGGTGGAGCTAACTATGGCTACACCTTC. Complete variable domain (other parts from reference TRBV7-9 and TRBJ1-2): DTGVSQNPRHKITKRGQNVTFRCDPISEHNRLYWYRQTLGQGPEFLTYFQNEAQLEKSRLLSDRFSAERPKGSFSTLEIQRTEQGDSAMYLCASSLGGANYGYTFGSGTRLTVV.

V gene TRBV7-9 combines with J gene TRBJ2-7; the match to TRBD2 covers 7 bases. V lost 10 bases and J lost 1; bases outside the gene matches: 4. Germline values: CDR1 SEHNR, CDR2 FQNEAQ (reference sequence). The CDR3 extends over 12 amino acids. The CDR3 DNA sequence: TGTGCCACACGGGGGGAGTCCTACGAGCAGTACTTC. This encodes CATRGESYEQYF.

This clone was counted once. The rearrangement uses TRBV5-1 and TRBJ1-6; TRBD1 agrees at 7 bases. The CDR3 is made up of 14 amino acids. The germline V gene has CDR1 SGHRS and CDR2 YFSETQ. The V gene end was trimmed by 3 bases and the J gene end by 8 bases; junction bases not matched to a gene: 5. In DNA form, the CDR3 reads TGCGCCAGCAGCTCGACAGGGCCGGATTCACCCCTCCACTTT. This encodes CASSSTGPDSPLHF. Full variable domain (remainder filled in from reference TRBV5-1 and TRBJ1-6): KAGVTQTPRYLIKTRGQQVTLSCSPISGHRSVSWYQQTPGQGLQFLFEYFSETQRNKGNFPGRFSGRQFSNSRSEMNVSTLELGDSALYLCASSSTGPDSPLHFGNGTRLTVT.

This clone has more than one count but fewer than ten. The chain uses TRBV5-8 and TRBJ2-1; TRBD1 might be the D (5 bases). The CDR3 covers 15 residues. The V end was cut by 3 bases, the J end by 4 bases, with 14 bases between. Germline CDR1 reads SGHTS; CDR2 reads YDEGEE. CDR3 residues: CASSWGRTRYNEQFF. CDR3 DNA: TGTGCCAGCAGCTGGGGCCGGACGCGATACAATGAGCAGTTCTTC.

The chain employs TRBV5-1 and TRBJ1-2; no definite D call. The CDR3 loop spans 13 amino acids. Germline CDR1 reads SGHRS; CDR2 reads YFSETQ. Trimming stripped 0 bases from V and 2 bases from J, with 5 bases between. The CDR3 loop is CASSLDRNYGYTF. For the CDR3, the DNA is TGCGCCAGCAGCTTGGACAGAAACTATGGCTACACCTTC.

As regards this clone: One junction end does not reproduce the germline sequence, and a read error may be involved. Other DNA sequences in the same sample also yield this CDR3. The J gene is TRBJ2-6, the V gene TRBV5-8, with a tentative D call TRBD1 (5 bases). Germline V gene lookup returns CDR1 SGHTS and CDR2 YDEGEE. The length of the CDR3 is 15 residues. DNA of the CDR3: TGTGCCAGCAGCTCCATCAGGGCTGGGGCCAACGTCCTGACCTTC. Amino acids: CASSSIRAGANVLTF.

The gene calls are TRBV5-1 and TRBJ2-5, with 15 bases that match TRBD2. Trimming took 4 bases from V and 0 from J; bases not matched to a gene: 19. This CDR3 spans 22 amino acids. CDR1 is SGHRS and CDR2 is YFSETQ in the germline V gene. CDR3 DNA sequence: TGCGCCAGCAGCGGGACCCCCGTACGACCCGGGACTAGCGGGAGGTACCAAGAGACCCAGTACTTC. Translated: CASSGTPVRPGTSGRYQETQYF.

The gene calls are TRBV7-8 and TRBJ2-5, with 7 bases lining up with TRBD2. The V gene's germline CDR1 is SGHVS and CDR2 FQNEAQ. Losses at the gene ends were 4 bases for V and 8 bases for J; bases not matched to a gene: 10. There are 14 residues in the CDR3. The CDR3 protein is CASSSWEGLETQYF. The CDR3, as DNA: TGTGCCAGCAGCTCCTGGGAGGGTTTGGAAACCCAGTACTTC.

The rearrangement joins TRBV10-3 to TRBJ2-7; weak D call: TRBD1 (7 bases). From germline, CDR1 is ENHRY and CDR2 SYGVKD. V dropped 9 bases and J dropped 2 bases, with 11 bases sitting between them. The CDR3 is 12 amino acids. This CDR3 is CAMAGQTYEQYF. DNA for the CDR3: TGTGCCATGGCGGGACAGACCTACGAGCAGTACTTC.

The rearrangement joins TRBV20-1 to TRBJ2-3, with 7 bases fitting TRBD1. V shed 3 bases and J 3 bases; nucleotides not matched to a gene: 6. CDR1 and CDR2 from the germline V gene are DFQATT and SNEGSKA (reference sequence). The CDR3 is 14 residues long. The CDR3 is CSASKGGATDTQYF. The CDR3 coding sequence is TGCAGTGCTAGTAAAGGGGGCGCAACAGATACGCAGTATTTT.

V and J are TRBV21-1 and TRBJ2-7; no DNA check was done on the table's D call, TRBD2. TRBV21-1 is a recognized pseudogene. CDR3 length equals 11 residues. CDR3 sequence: CANLLSYEQYF. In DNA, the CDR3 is TGTGCCAACCTCCTATCCTACGAGCAGTACTTC.

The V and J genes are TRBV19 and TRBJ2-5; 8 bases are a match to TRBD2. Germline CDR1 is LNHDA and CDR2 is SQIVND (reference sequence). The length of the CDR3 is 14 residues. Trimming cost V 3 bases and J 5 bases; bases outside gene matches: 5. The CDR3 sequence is CASSILGLEETQYF. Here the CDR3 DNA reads TGTGCCAGTAGTATTTTGGGACTAGAGGAGACCCAGTACTTC.

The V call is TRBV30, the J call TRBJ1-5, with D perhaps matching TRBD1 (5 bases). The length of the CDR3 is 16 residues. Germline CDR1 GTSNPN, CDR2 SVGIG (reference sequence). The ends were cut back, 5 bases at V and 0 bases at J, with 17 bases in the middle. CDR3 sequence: CAWQAGGGNSNQPQHF. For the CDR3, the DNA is TGTGCCTGGCAAGCGGGGGGAGGTAATAGCAATCAGCCCCAGCATTTT.

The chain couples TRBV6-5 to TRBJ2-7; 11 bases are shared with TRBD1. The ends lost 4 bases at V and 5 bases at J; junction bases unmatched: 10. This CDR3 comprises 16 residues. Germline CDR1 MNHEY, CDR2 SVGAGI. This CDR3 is CASSFKPGQGVHEQYF. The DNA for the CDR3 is TGTGCCAGCAGTTTCAAACCGGGACAGGGGGTCCACGAGCAGTACTTC.

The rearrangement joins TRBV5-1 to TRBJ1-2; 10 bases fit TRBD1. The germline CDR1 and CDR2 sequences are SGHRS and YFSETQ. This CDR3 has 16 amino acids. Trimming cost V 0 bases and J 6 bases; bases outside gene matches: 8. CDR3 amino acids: CASSLDWGQGRNGYTF. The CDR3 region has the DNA TGCGCCAGCAGCTTGGATTGGGGACAGGGGCGGAATGGCTACACCTTC.

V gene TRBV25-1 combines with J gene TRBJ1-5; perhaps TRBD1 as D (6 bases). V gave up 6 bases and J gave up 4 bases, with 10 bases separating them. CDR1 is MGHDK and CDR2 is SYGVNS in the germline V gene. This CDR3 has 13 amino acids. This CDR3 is CASRQGQNQPQHF. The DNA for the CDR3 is TGTGCCAGCAGACAGGGTCAGAATCAGCCCCAGCATTTT.

CDR3 bases: TGCGCCAGCAGCTTGGGCGGGAGTTCGGACGGAAACACCATATATTTT. Translation: CASSLGGSSDGNTIYF. V gene TRBV5-1 combines with J gene TRBJ1-3; D gene ambiguous. Looked up from germline, CDR1 is SGHRS and CDR2 is YFSETQ. Trimming removed 0 bases at V and 4 bases at J, with 14 bases between. The CDR3 totals 16 residues.

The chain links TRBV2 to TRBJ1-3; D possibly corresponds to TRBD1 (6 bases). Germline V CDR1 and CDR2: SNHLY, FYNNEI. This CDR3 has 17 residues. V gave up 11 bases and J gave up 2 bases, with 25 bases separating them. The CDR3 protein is CASRGGHTTLAGNTIYF. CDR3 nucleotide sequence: TGTGCCTCCAGGGGCGGCCACACGACCTTGGCTGGAAACACCATATATTTT.

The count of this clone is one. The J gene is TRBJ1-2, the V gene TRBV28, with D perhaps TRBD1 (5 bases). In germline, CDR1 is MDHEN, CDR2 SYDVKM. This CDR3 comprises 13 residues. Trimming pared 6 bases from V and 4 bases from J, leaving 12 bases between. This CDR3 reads CASRSGMAYGYTF. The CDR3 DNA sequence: TGTGCCAGCAGGTCAGGGATGGCCTATGGCTACACCTTC.

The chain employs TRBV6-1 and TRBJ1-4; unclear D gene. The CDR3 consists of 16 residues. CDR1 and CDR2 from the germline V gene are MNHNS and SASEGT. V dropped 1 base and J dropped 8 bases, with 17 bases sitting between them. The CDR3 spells CASSEVLTGNGEKLFF. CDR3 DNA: TGTGCCAGCAGTGAAGTTCTAACCGGGAATGGCGAAAAACTGTTTTTT.

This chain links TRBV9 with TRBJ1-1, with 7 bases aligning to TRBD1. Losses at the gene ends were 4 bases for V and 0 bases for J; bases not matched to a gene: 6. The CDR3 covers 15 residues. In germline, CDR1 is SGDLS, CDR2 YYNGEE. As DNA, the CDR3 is TGTGCCAGCAGCCTAACAGGGGACGTGAACACTGAAGCTTTCTTT. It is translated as CASSLTGDVNTEAFF.

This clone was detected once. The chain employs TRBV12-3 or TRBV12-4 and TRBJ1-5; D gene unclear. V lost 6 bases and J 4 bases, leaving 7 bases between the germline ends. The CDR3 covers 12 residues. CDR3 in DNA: TGTGCCAGCAGACAGATTAATCAGCCCCAGCATTTT. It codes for CASRQINQPQHF.

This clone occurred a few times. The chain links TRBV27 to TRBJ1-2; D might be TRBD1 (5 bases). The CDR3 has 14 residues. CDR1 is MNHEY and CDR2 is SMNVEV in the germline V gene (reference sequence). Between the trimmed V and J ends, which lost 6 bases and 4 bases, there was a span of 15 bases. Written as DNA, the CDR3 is TGTGCCAGCAGCGAGACAGTCGGTGGCTATGGCTACACCTTC. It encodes CASSETVGGYGYTF.